The 28 T cell receptor beta chains reported below all come from one sample, sequenced in a study of blood T cell repertoires in COVID-19 (dated by TCRdb to 2018 to 2021). Libraries came from the immunoSEQ multiplex PCR assay. TCRdb obtained this table from immuneACCESS and retained in-frame rearrangements with V and J assigned. These tables miss some clones; where compared with another copy, unresolved V genes account for less than half of the shortfall, and the remainder is unexplained. The sample includes 130,000 to 150,000 clones, with roughly three quarters observed a single time. Roughly 8.7% of the sample rests with the top ten. The sequencing sample was made of peripheral blood. These receptors were obtained from a man aged 45-60 years with active or convalescent COVID-19.

The chain recombines TRBV27 with TRBJ1-5; D unresolved. Between the trimmed V and J ends, which lost 3 bases and 5 bases, there was a span of 11 bases. CDR1 is MNHEY, CDR2 SMNVEV, per germline (reference sequence). There are 14 residues in the CDR3. The DNA for the CDR3 is TGTGCCAGCAGTTTTCGGGGAATCGATCAGCCCCAGCATTTT. This translates into CASSFRGIDQPQHF.

This sequence joins TRBV3-1 (or the pseudogene TRBV3-2) and TRBJ2-7; TRBD2 is a possible D gene (7 bases). V was clipped by 5 bases and J by 5 bases, with 13 bases between them. The CDR3 covers 13 residues. Germline CDR1 is LGHDT and CDR2 is YNNKEL (reference sequence). This CDR3 is CASSSLGGDEQYF. The CDR3 DNA reads TGTGCCAGCAGCTCTTTAGGGGGGGACGAGCAGTACTTC.

This clone was detected once. This chain joins TRBV5-1 and TRBJ2-3; possibly TRBD2 for D (6 bases). Per germline, CDR1 SGHRS and CDR2 YFSETQ. The V end was cut by 0 bases, the J end by 0 bases, with 14 bases between. The CDR3 is 17 residues long. CDR3 bases: TGCGCCAGCAGCTTGGCCCTAATAGCGGAGAGCACAGATACGCAGTATTTT. Translating it yields CASSLALIAESTDTQYF.

This clone was detected many times. The chain is built from TRBV29-1 and TRBJ2-7; TRBD1 agrees at 10 bases. The germline gives CDR1 SQVTM, CDR2 ANQGSEA. Unmatched junction bases numbered 6, after V lost 1 base and J lost 3 bases. There are 15 residues in the CDR3. In nucleotides, the CDR3 is TGCAGCGTTGAAGGTCGGACAGGGGGGTACTACGAGCAGTACTTC. This translates into CSVEGRTGGYYEQYF.

The V call is TRBV19, the J call TRBJ2-3, with TRBD2 identical over 7 bases. In germline, CDR1 is LNHDA, CDR2 SQIVND (reference sequence). The CDR3 has 14 residues. The V and J ends lost 9 bases and 3 bases, in that order; junction bases with no gene match: 9. The DNA of the CDR3 is TGTGCCAGGGGGGGAGGGTTTAAGACAGATACGCAGTATTTT. Its translation: CARGGGFKTDTQYF.

This chain uses TRBV30 with TRBJ2-7; 11 bases align to TRBD1. The germline V gene encodes CDR1 GTSNPN and CDR2 SVGIG (reference sequence). J was trimmed by 2 bases and V by 4 bases; bases with no gene match: 4. The CDR3 covers 14 residues. The CDR3, as DNA: TGTGCCTGGACCCCGGGACAGGGGGCCTACGAGCAGTACTTC. Amino acid sequence: CAWTPGQGAYEQYF.

The rearrangement joins TRBV7-8 to TRBJ1-2; tentative D call: TRBD1 (5 bases). V lost 3 bases, J lost 4 bases, and 9 bases lay in between. CDR3 length: 13 residues. The germline V gene has CDR1 SGHVS and CDR2 FQNEAQ. In DNA, the CDR3 is TGTGCCAGCAGCTTTTCACAGGCCTATGGCTACACCTTC. It translates to CASSFSQAYGYTF.

The count of this clone is one. The chain has TRBV24-1 and TRBJ2-7; 12 bases fit TRBD2. Germline CDR1 is KGHDR and CDR2 is SFDVKD. The CDR3 is 16 amino acids. The V and J ends lost 4 bases and 5 bases, in that order; junction bases with no gene match: 8. The DNA of the CDR3 is TGTGCCACCAGTGAGTTCTGGACTAGCGGGACCAACGAGCAGTACTTC. Encoded protein: CATSEFWTSGTNEQYF.

Comments on this clone: The sample has other DNA sequences that encode this CDR3 too. J is TRBJ2-5 and V is TRBV18, with TRBD1 identical over 10 bases. Germline V gene data show CDR1 as KGHSH and CDR2 as LQKENI. J was trimmed by 2 bases and V by 3 bases; bases with no gene match: 0. This CDR3 comprises 14 residues. The CDR3 region is CASSPDRGQETQYF. The CDR3 DNA follows: TGTGCCAGCTCACCGGACAGGGGGCAAGAGACCCAGTACTTC.

V and J are TRBV29-1 and TRBJ2-7; 8 bases agree with TRBD1. The CDR3 has 13 amino acids. Losses at the gene ends were 3 bases for V and 5 bases for J; bases not matched to a gene: 6. Germline V lookup: CDR1 SQVTM, CDR2 ANQGSEA. CDR3 coding DNA: TGCAGCGTTGAGCGGACAGGGAGCCACGAGCAGTACTTC. Translated: CSVERTGSHEQYF.

The chain links TRBV5-1 to TRBJ2-2; 13 nucleotides agree with TRBD2. Unmatched junction bases numbered 5, after V lost 2 bases and J lost 7 bases. The CDR3 has 16 residues. Germline V gene sequence: CDR1 SGHRS, CDR2 YFSETQ. The CDR3 DNA reads TGCGCCAGCAGCTTCGGACTAGCGGGAGTACGCGGGGAGCTGTTTTTT. As protein: CASSFGLAGVRGELFF.

The gene calls are TRBV28 and TRBJ1-1; a weak D match, TRBD1 (6 bases). Germline values: CDR1 MDHEN, CDR2 SYDVKM. The V end was cut by 3 bases, the J end by 1 base, with 9 bases between. CDR3 size: 14 residues. CDR3 amino acids: CASSFLGGNTEAFF. The CDR3 nucleotides read TGTGCCAGCAGTTTCCTAGGGGGGAACACTGAAGCTTTCTTT.

This clone appeared a few times. The V and J genes are TRBV28 and TRBJ2-7, with D possibly TRBD2 on 6 matching bases. The CDR3 is 16 amino acids. CDR1 and CDR2 (germline): MDHEN, SYDVKM. Trimming stripped 4 bases from V and 3 bases from J, with 19 bases between. CDR3 in amino acids: CASSSPVGTGNYEQYF. The CDR3 bases are TGTGCCAGCAGTTCTCCCGTCGGGACTGGGAACTACGAGCAGTACTTC.

The sample holds one count of this clone. This sequence joins TRBV27 and TRBJ2-5; 8 nucleotides align to TRBD2. CDR1 and CDR2 from the germline V gene are MNHEY and SMNVEV (reference sequence). The CDR3 is 15 residues long. The V gene end was trimmed by 2 bases and the J gene end by 4 bases; junction bases not matched to a gene: 6. The chain's CDR3 is CASSLKREGRETQYF. The DNA for the CDR3 is TGTGCCAGCAGTTTAAAACGGGAGGGCCGAGAGACCCAGTACTTC.

As regards this clone: Other DNA sequences in this specimen translate into the identical CDR3. This chain joins TRBV11-2 and TRBJ2-7, with D uncertain. V lost 6 bases, J lost 3 bases, and 6 bases lay in between. Germline assignment: CDR1 SGHAT and CDR2 FQNNGV. The CDR3 has 11 residues. CDR3 sequence: CASSPSYEQYF. CDR3 nucleotides: TGTGCCAGCAGTCCTAGCTACGAGCAGTACTTC.

The V call is TRBV5-6, the J call TRBJ2-7, with 7 positions matching TRBD1. With V trimmed by 2 bases and J by 6 bases, 5 bases remained unmatched. The CDR3 contains 13 residues. Germline assignment: CDR1 SGHDT and CDR2 YYEEEE. The CDR3 loop reads CASSFNPGGEQYF. The CDR3 bases are TGTGCCAGCAGCTTCAACCCAGGGGGCGAGCAGTACTTC.

Points on this clone: Other nucleotide sequences in the sample specify the same CDR3. This chain links TRBV30 with TRBJ1-5; TRBD1 might be the D (5 bases). The CDR3 length is 13 residues. Germline-derived CDR1 and CDR2 are GTSNPN and SVGIG (reference sequence). V was trimmed by 2 bases and J by 4 bases, leaving 9 bases between them. In DNA, the CDR3 is TGTGCCTGGAGTACGGGGGGGAATCAGCCCCAGCATTTT. It specifies CAWSTGGNQPQHF.

The V and J genes are TRBV4-1 and TRBJ2-7; 10 bases agree with TRBD1. The germline gives CDR1 MGHRA, CDR2 YSYEKL. The CDR3 loop spans 18 amino acids. Germline trimming cut 0 bases from V and 1 base from J; bases unmatched to any gene: 9. The CDR3 nucleotides read TGCGCCAGCAGCCAAGATCAGATCCGGACAGGGGGTTCCTACGAGCAGTACTTC. Protein product: CASSQDQIRTGGSYEQYF.

The V call is TRBV28, the J call TRBJ2-7; possibly TRBD1 for D (5 bases). The V gene lost 2 bases and the J gene lost 5 bases, with 13 bases spanning the gap. Germline V gene sequence: CDR1 MDHEN, CDR2 SYDVKM. This CDR3 contains 14 residues. CDR3 nucleotides: TGTGCCAGCAGTTTAGAAGGGTTGGGGCACGAGCAGTACTTC. It specifies CASSLEGLGHEQYF.

The rearrangement joins TRBV10-3 to TRBJ2-7, with a tentative D call TRBD2 (6 bases). Trimming pared 10 bases from V and 6 bases from J, leaving 22 bases between. CDR3 size: 14 residues. Per germline, CDR1 ENHRY and CDR2 SYGVKD. The CDR3 is CATYGGTAPSEQYF. DNA for the CDR3: TGTGCCACCTATGGGGGGACCGCTCCTTCCGAGCAGTACTTC.

The V and J genes are TRBV29-1 and TRBJ2-5; 7 nucleotides align to TRBD1. The CDR3 sequence is 15 residues long. Looked up from germline, CDR1 is SQVTM and CDR2 is ANQGSEA. Trimming cost V 4 bases and J 4 bases; bases outside gene matches: 12. The CDR3 loop reads CSVGGRQGPVETQYF. CDR3 nucleotide sequence: TGCAGCGTTGGCGGCCGACAGGGCCCCGTAGAGACCCAGTACTTC. The full variable domain, rest sourced from reference TRBV29-1 and TRBJ2-5, is SAVISQKPSRDICQRGTSLTIQCQVDSQVTMMFWYRQQPGQSLTLIATANQGSEATYESGFVIDKFPISRPNLTFSTLTVSNMSPEDSSIYLCSVGGRQGPVETQYFGPGTRLLVL.

This clone was seen once. The chain couples TRBV7-3 to TRBJ1-5, with 9 bases lining up with TRBD1. Germline V gene sequence: CDR1 SGHTA, CDR2 FQGTGA. The J segment lost 0 bases and the V segment lost 1 base, leaving 10 bases of the junction unmatched. CDR3 length: 19 residues. This CDR3 is CASSLKITGGAYSNQPQHF. The CDR3 nucleotides read TGTGCCAGCAGCTTAAAGATCACAGGGGGCGCTTATAGCAATCAGCCCCAGCATTTT. The complete variable domain, with remaining parts taken from reference TRBV7-3 and TRBJ1-5, reads GAGVSQTPSNKVTEKGKYVELRCDPISGHTALYWYRQSLGQGPEFLIYFQGTGAADDSGLPNDRFFAVRPEGSVSTLKIQRTERGDSAVYLCASSLKITGGAYSNQPQHFGDGTRLSIL.

V gene TRBV5-1 combines with J gene TRBJ2-1; D gene unclear. Germline V CDR1 and CDR2: SGHRS, YFSETQ. This CDR3 is built from 14 residues. V lost 0 bases to trimming and J lost 5 bases, with 9 bases between them. The CDR3 nucleotides are TGCGCCAGCAGCTTGGCCGGTAGAAACAATGAGCAGTTCTTC. It is translated as CASSLAGRNNEQFF. The variable domain in full, completed from reference TRBV5-1 and TRBJ2-1, reads KAGVTQTPRYLIKTRGQQVTLSCSPISGHRSVSWYQQTPGQGLQFLFEYFSETQRNKGNFPGRFSGRQFSNSRSEMNVSTLELGDSALYLCASSLAGRNNEQFFGPGTRLTVL.

The rearrangement joins TRBV15 to TRBJ2-7, with 7 positions matching TRBD1. In germline, CDR1 is LNHNV, CDR2 YYDKDF (reference sequence). Trimming removed 9 bases from V and 3 bases from J; junction bases left unmatched: 8. The CDR3 length is 13 residues. CDR3 bases: TGTGCCACGGCGGACAGGAGAAGCTACGAGCAGTACTTC. It encodes CATADRRSYEQYF.

This sequence joins TRBV6-1 and TRBJ2-3; 9 bases line up with TRBD1. In germline, CDR1 is MNHNS, CDR2 SASEGT. The CDR3 covers 17 residues. The trim removed 1 base at V and 6 bases at J, leaving 11 bases unmatched. CDR3 nucleotide sequence: TGTGCCAGCAGTGAAGTTTGGGGGGGACAGGGAGGCGATACGCAGTATTTT. Its translation is CASSEVWGGQGGDTQYF.

The chain uses TRBV3-1 (or the pseudogene TRBV3-2) and TRBJ1-2; TRBD1 is a possible D gene (5 bases). V lost 0 bases, J lost 7 bases, and 9 bases lay in between. The CDR3 spans 13 residues. Germline V gives CDR1 LGHDT, CDR2 YNNKEL (reference sequence). The CDR3 loop reads CASSQDGGVGYTF. The CDR3 coding sequence is TGTGCCAGCAGCCAAGATGGAGGGGTTGGCTACACCTTC.

This sequence joins TRBV5-6 and TRBJ1-2; 7 bases align to TRBD1. Germline V lookup: CDR1 SGHDT, CDR2 YYEEEE. J gave up 5 bases and V 4 bases, and 5 bases lay outside the gene matches. The CDR3 has 13 amino acids. CDR3 in amino acids: CASSLGQSYGYTF. CDR3 DNA sequence: TGTGCCAGCAGCCTGGGACAGAGTTATGGCTACACCTTC.

The V and J genes are TRBV28 and TRBJ1-5; TRBD1 might be the D (5 bases). V was cut by 6 bases and J by 4 bases, with 16 bases left in between. CDR1 and CDR2 (germline): MDHEN, SYDVKM. CDR3 length equals 15 residues. CDR3 protein: CASRSPRVGNQPQHF. CDR3 nucleotides: TGTGCCAGCAGGTCACCCAGGGTTGGAAATCAGCCCCAGCATTTT.